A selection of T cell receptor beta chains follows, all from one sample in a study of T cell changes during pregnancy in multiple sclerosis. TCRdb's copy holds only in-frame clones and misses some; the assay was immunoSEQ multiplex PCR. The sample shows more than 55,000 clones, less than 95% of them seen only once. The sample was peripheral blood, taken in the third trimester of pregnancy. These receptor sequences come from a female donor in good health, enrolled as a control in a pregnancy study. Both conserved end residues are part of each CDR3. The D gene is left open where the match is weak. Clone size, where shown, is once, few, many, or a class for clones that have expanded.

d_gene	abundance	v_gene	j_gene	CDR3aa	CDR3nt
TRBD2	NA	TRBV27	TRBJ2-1	CASSLIRISSGSYNEQFF	TGTGCCAGCAGTTTAATTCGGATTAGTAGCGGGTCCTACAATGAGCAGTTCTTC
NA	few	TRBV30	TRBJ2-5	CAWTTGRGETQYF	TGTGCCTGGACTACAGGGCGTGGGGAGACCCAGTACTTC
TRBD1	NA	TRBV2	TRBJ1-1	CASSESGQGRVAFF	TGTGCCAGCAGTGAATCCGGACAGGGACGGGTAGCTTTCTTT
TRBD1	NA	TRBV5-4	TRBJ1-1	CASSGKTGGLNTEAFF	TGTGCCAGCAGCGGGAAGACAGGGGGCCTGAACACTGAAGCTTTCTTT
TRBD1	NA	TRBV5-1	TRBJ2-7	CASSLEPRGGREQYF	TGCGCCAGCAGCTTGGAACCGCGAGGGGGCCGGGAGCAGTACTTC
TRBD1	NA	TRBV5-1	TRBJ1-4	CASSYYSRQGVAANEKLFF	TGCGCCAGCAGCTACTACTCCCGACAGGGGGTAGCAGCTAATGAAAAACTGTTTTTT
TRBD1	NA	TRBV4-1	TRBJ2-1	CASRGTGSNNEQFF	TGCGCCAGCAGAGGGACAGGGTCTAACAATGAGCAGTTCTTC
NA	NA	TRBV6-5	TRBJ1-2	CASSSRPRYGYTF	TGTGCCAGCAGTTCGAGGCCCCGCTATGGCTACACCTTC
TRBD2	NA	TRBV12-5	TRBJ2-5	CASGPGLAGVETQYF	TGTGCTAGTGGTCCGGGACTAGCGGGAGTTGAGACCCAGTACTTC
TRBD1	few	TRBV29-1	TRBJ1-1	CSVAPDRQAFF	TGCAGCGTTGCCCCGGACAGGCAAGCTTTCTTT
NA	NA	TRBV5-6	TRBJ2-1	CASSFRGSSYNEQFF	TGTGCCAGCAGCTTCCGGGGAAGCTCCTACAATGAGCAGTTCTTC
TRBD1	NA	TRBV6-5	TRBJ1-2	CASSWRDRDYGYTF	TGTGCCAGCAGTTGGCGGGACAGAGACTATGGCTACACCTTC
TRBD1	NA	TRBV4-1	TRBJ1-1	CASSQEQGAEKEAFF	TGCGCCAGCAGCCAAGAACAGGGGGCTGAGAAGGAAGCTTTCTTT
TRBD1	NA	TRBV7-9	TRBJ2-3	CASSLTTGTGGDTQYF	TGTGCCAGCAGCTTAACAACCGGGACAGGGGGAGATACGCAGTATTTT
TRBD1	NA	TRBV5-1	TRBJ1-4	CASSVNRGGNEKLFF	TGCGCCAGCAGCGTGAACAGGGGGGGTAATGAAAAACTGTTTTTT
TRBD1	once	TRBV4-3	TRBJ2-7	CASSPKRTGGTYEQYF	TGCGCCAGCAGCCCGAAGCGGACAGGGGGGACCTACGAGCAGTACTTC
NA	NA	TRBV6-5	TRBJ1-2	CATDGIYGYTF	TGTGCCACCGACGGGATCTATGGCTACACCTTC
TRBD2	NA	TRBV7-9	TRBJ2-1	CASSRTSGDLSEQFF	TGTGCCAGCAGCAGGACTAGCGGGGACCTATCTGAGCAGTTCTTC
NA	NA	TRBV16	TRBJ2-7	CASNSASWVGEQYF	TGTGCCAGCAATTCGGCTAGTTGGGTTGGCGAGCAGTACTTC
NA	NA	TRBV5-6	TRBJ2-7	CASSFRGAGSYEQYF	TGTGCCAGCAGCTTCCGGGGGGCCGGCTCCTATGAGCAGTACTTC
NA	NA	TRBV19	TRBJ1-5	CASTGGARDQPQHF	TGTGCCAGTACCGGAGGGGCCCGCGATCAGCCCCAGCATTTT
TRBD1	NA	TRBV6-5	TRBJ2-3	CASSQGVAITDTQYF	TGTGCCAGCAGTCAGGGGGTAGCGATCACAGATACGCAGTATTTT
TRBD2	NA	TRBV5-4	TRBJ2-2	CASSSKGTIQREGGTGELFF	TGTGCCAGCAGCTCCAAGGGGACTATCCAACGGGAGGGGGGCACCGGGGAGCTGTTTTTT
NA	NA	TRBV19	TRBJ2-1	CASSIEILDEQFF	TGTGCCAGTAGTATAGAAATACTCGATGAGCAGTTCTTC
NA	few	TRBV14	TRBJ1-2	CASSQVGYYGYTF	TGTGCCAGCAGCCAAGTCGGGTACTATGGCTACACCTTC
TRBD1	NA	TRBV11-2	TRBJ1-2	CASSSGQGAGGYTF	TGTGCCAGCAGCTCGGGACAGGGGGCTGGAGGCTACACCTTC
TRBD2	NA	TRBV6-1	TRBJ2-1	CASSEELAGYNEQFF	TGTGCCAGCAGTGAAGAACTAGCGGGGTACAATGAGCAGTTCTTC
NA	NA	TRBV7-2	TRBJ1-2	CASSPRDGQLPANYGYTF	TGTGCCAGCAGCCCTAGGGACGGACAGCTCCCGGCTAACTATGGCTACACCTTC
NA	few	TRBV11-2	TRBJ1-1	CASSLSVTEAFF	TGTGCCAGCAGCTTATCGGTCACTGAAGCTTTCTTT
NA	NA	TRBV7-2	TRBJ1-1	CASSVTLPGTEAFF	TGTGCCAGCAGCGTGACCCTACCGGGCACTGAAGCTTTCTTT
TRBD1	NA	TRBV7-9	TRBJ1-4	CASRPGQTNEKLFF	TGTGCCAGCAGACCGGGACAGACTAATGAAAAACTGTTTTTT
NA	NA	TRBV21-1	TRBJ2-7	CASSFRFRTSPKGYEQYF	TGTGCCAGCAGCTTCCGATTTAGGACTAGCCCGAAAGGATACGAGCAGTACTTC
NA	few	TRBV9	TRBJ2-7	CASSVNDFGEQYF	TGTGCCAGCAGCGTAAACGACTTCGGCGAGCAGTACTTC